Each of the 17 T cell receptor beta chains below was sequenced from the same sample in a study of T-cell memory formation after mild COVID-19. TCRdb processed the 5' RACE reads anew with MiXCR; each CDR3 protein has one entry. The repertoire includes around 130,000 distinct CDR3 sequences, about 5.9% of them detected once, and under 2.5% sits in the top ten. The sample taken for sequencing was PBMCs or a T cell subset sorted from them (not recorded which). The receptors stem from an adult woman who had mild COVID-19 (a few samples of this study predate the infection). Cell type and time point are not known.

In this sample, this clonotype turned up a few times. This chain links TRBV7-9 with TRBJ1-1; 11 bases are a match to TRBD1. The V and J ends lost 5 bases and 7 bases, in that order; junction bases with no gene match: 9. Germline CDR1 and CDR2: SEHNR and FQNEAQ (reference sequence). The CDR3 runs 15 residues. This CDR3 reads CASSTPGQGVNEAFF. The CDR3 region has the DNA TGTGCCAGCAGCACACCGGGACAGGGGGTGAATGAAGCTTTCTTT. The full variable domain, completed using reference TRBV7-9 and TRBJ1-1, is DTGVSQNPRHKITKRGQNVTFRCDPISEHNRLYWYRQTLGQGPEFLTYFQNEAQLEKSRLLSDRFSAERPKGSFSTLEIQRTEQGDSAMYLCASSTPGQGVNEAFFGQGTRLTVV.

This clonotype turned up a few times. This CDR3 reads CASSLWSGSGANVLTF. CDR3 sequence (DNA): TGTGCCAGCAGCTTATGGTCAGGGAGTGGGGCCAACGTCCTGACTTTC. The chain links TRBV7-3 to TRBJ2-6, with D perhaps assigned TRBD1 or TRBD2 (5 bases each). V lost 2 bases and J 3 bases, leaving 11 bases between the germline ends. Germline V gene lookup returns CDR1 SGHTA and CDR2 FQGTGA. CDR3 length equals 16 residues.

This clonotype was counted at least ten times. The rearrangement uses TRBV19 and TRBJ2-3; D is perhaps TRBD2 (6 bases). The CDR3 runs 15 residues. Trimming removed 6 bases at V and 5 bases at J, with 18 bases between. Looked up from germline, CDR1 is LNHDA and CDR2 is SQIVND (reference sequence). In nucleotides, the CDR3 is TGTGCCAGTAGCGAAGACGGGGGTCCGCAAGATACGCAGTATTTT. Protein product: CASSEDGGPQDTQYF.

This clonotype has more than one count but fewer than ten. CDR3 in DNA: TGTGCCAGCAGCCCCTACGGGGTGGATACGCAGTATTTT. Protein: CASSPYGVDTQYF. The V gene is TRBV14, the J gene TRBJ2-3; D may be TRBD2 (5 bases). The V and J ends lost 4 bases and 6 bases respectively, with 11 bases between them. CDR1 is SGHDN and CDR2 is FVKESK in the germline V gene. This CDR3 is 13 amino acids long.

The table lists this clonotype with a few counts. The V and J genes are TRBV4-1 and TRBJ1-5; 10 bases fit TRBD1. Germline V gives CDR1 MGHRA, CDR2 YSYEKL. Trimming took 1 base from V and 1 from J; bases not matched to a gene: 10. The CDR3 runs 19 residues. The CDR3 nucleotides are TGCGCCAGCAGCCAAGGATCGGACAGGGGGTCACCCAGCAATCAGCCCCAGCATTTT. Residues: CASSQGSDRGSPSNQPQHF.

The chain combines TRBV6-6 with TRBJ2-3; 10 nucleotides line up with TRBD1. The CDR3 covers 16 residues. Unmatched junction bases numbered 9, after V lost 6 bases and J lost 3 bases. In germline, CDR1 is MNHNY, CDR2 SVGAGI (reference sequence). The CDR3 region has the DNA TGTGCCAGCAGAATGACAGGGGGCGCTTATACAGATACGCAGTATTTT. It yields the protein CASRMTGGAYTDTQYF.

This clonotype has more than one count but fewer than ten. This chain uses TRBV29-1 with TRBJ2-6; 7 positions agree with TRBD2. The V and J ends lost 6 bases and 0 bases, in that order; junction bases with no gene match: 8. Germline values: CDR1 SQVTM, CDR2 ANQGSEA. CDR3 length: 16 residues. The CDR3 nucleotides read TGCAGCGTGGGAGGGGCGGGCAACTCTGGGGCCAACGTCCTGACTTTC. It yields the protein CSVGGAGNSGANVLTF. The entire variable domain, with the rest obtained from reference TRBV29-1 and TRBJ2-6, is as follows: SAVISQKPSRDICQRGTSLTIQCQVDSQVTMMFWYRQQPGQSLTLIATANQGSEATYESGFVIDKFPISRPNLTFSTLTVSNMSPEDSSIYLCSVGGAGNSGANVLTFGAGSRLTVL.

This clonotype appeared many times. V and J are TRBV5-1 and TRBJ2-3; 7 bases agree with TRBD2. CDR1 is SGHRS, CDR2 YFSETQ, per germline. CDR3 length equals 15 residues. Trimming took 1 base from V and 0 from J; bases not matched to a gene: 2. The CDR3 sequence is CASSLLAVSTDTQYF. DNA of the CDR3: TGCGCCAGCAGCTTGCTAGCGGTTAGCACAGATACGCAGTATTTT.

This clonotype has a handful of counts. This chain links TRBV12-3 or TRBV12-4 with TRBJ2-1; 9 positions agree with TRBD1. The J segment lost 3 bases and the V segment lost 8 bases, leaving 8 bases of the junction unmatched. The CDR3 length is 15 residues. The DNA for the CDR3 is TGTGCCAGCGTGGACCACAGGGGGCTCTACAATGAGCAGTTCTTC. This sequence encodes CASVDHRGLYNEQFF.

This clonotype was seen a few times. The chain uses TRBV11-2 and TRBJ1-1, with D maybe TRBD1 (5 bases). This CDR3 comprises 16 residues. Germline values: CDR1 SGHAT, CDR2 FQNNGV. Deletions cut 4 bases from V and 3 bases from J, with 18 bases between. The CDR3 sequence is CASSWGRVFNDTEAFF. The DNA of the CDR3 is TGTGCCAGCAGCTGGGGCAGGGTATTTAATGACACTGAAGCTTTCTTT. The full variable domain, in which reference TRBV11-2 and TRBJ1-1 provide the parts outside the CDR3, is EAGVAQSPRYKIIEKRQSVAFWCNPISGHATLYWYQQILGQGPKLLIQFQNNGVVDDSQLPKDRFSAERLKGVDSTLKIQPAKLEDSAVYLCASSWGRVFNDTEAFFGQGTRLTVV.

This clonotype was counted between two and nine times. The chain links TRBV30 to TRBJ2-5, with TRBD2 as a possible D gene (5 bases). The CDR3 is 14 residues long. The V gene's germline CDR1 is GTSNPN and CDR2 SVGIG (reference sequence). V lost 1 base to trimming and J lost 4 bases, with 13 bases between them. CDR3 sequence: CAWSAGHGGETQYF. The DNA for the CDR3 is TGTGCCTGGAGTGCTGGCCACGGAGGAGAGACCCAGTACTTC.

The chain carries TRBV24-1 and TRBJ2-7; D might be TRBD1 (6 bases). This CDR3 has 14 residues. The V and J ends lost 3 bases and 5 bases respectively, with 13 bases between them. Germline lookup yields CDR1 KGHDR and CDR2 SFDVKD. CDR3: CATSDPGTSHEQYF. DNA of the CDR3: TGTGCCACCAGTGATCCCGGGACATCCCACGAGCAGTACTTC.

This clonotype was picked up a small number of times. CDR3 protein: CASGLSKGLMNTEAFF. For the CDR3, the DNA is TGTGCCAGCGGTTTAAGTAAGGGGCTTATGAACACTGAAGCTTTCTTT. The V call is TRBV6-6, the J call TRBJ1-1, with D possibly matching TRBD1 (5 bases). Trimming stripped 8 bases from V and 0 bases from J, with 19 bases between. The CDR3 covers 16 residues. CDR1 and CDR2 (germline): MNHNY, SVGAGI (reference sequence).

This clonotype has just a few counts. The DNA of the CDR3 is TGTGCCAGCAGCCCCCAGTGGGGGGAGGGCGGCTACACCTTC. This codes for CASSPQWGEGGYTF. This sequence joins TRBV14 and TRBJ1-2; TRBD1 is a possible D gene (5 bases). Germline V lookup: CDR1 SGHDN, CDR2 FVKESK. V lost 4 bases to trimming and J lost 8 bases, with 17 bases between them. The CDR3 has 14 residues.

Concerning this clonotype: Germline and junction disagree at one end, which may indicate a read error. This chain uses TRBV5-1 with TRBJ2-5; TRBD1 aligns across 7 bases. CDR3 length: 14 residues. Germline V gives CDR1 SGHRS, CDR2 YFSETQ. The CDR3, as DNA: TGCGCCAGCAGCCCTGGGACAGTAGTCGAGACCCAGTGCTTC. It yields the protein CASSPGTVVETQCF. Full variable domain (outside the CDR3, taken from reference TRBV5-1 and TRBJ2-5): KAGVTQTPRYLIKTRGQQVTLSCSPISGHRSVSWYQQTPGQGLQFLFEYFSETQRNKGNFPGRFSGRQFSNSRSEMNVSTLELGDSALYLCASSPGTVVETQCFGPGTRLLVL.

Many counts were recorded for this clonotype. The chain links TRBV4-3 to TRBJ2-2; possible D gene TRBD2, 6 bases. Germline lookup yields CDR1 LGHNA and CDR2 YSLEER. V dropped 0 bases and J dropped 2 bases, with 13 bases sitting between them. CDR3 length equals 17 residues. CDR3 sequence: CASSQDPGGINTGELFF. The DNA for the CDR3 is TGCGCCAGCAGCCAAGACCCAGGCGGGATTAACACCGGGGAGCTGTTTTTT.

In its sample, this clonotype was seen many times. The CDR3 DNA sequence: TGTGCCAGCAGATTACGAGACAGTTACGAGCAGTACTTC. This translates into CASRLRDSYEQYF. The gene calls are TRBV6-1 and TRBJ2-7; TRBD1 might be the D (5 bases). The germline CDR1 and CDR2 sequences are MNHNS and SASEGT. The V end lost 6 bases, the J end lost 4 bases, and 13 bases lay between the germline ends. This CDR3 has 13 residues.